This is a list of T cell receptor beta chains from one sample in a study of T-cell reconstitution after alpha-beta-depleted transplantation in children. In TCRdb, the PCR reads were re-called with MiXCR into one record per CDR3 protein. This sample has roughly 500,000 distinct CDR3 sequences, with 10% to 13% found just once. The specimen was PBMCs, collected before TCRalphabeta/CD19-depleted stem cell transplant. The source of these receptors is a child aged 2 to 15 with inherited bone marrow failure, due to receive a stem cell transplant. Each CDR3 is given with its conserved first and last residue. Each record gives: clone size, V gene, J gene, D gene, CDR3 protein, CDR3 DNA. A D gene is named only where the DNA matches it firmly. Not every row has a clone size; where given, it reads once, few, many or a size class.

many	TRBV11-2	TRBJ2-2	.	CASSPRRSGSTGELFF	TGTGCCAGCAGCCCCCGAAGGAGCGGAAGCACCGGGGAGCTGTTTTTT
.	TRBV7-2	TRBJ2-7	.	CASSLARAIHEQYF	TGTGCCAGCAGCTTAGCCCGAGCTATCCACGAGCAGTACTTC
many	TRBV2	TRBJ2-7	.	CASSSTFDSYEQYF	TGTGCCAGCAGTTCGACTTTCGACTCCTACGAGCAGTACTTC
many	TRBV29-1	TRBJ2-7	TRBD1	CSVVPPDRAYEQYF	TGCAGCGTGGTACCCCCGGACAGGGCCTACGAGCAGTACTTC
many	TRBV4-3	TRBJ2-3	.	CASSHEKSTDTQYF	TGCGCCAGCAGCCATGAAAAGTCCACAGATACGCAGTATTTT
few	TRBV11-2	TRBJ2-3	TRBD2	CASSPRTSGRALDTQYF	TGTGCCAGCAGCCCACGGACTAGCGGGAGGGCTCTAGATACGCAGTATTTT
few	TRBV23-1	TRBJ2-5	TRBD1	CASSRGTGASTQYF	TGCGCCAGCAGTCGGGGGACAGGCGCATCAACCCAGTACTTC
many	TRBV18	TRBJ2-2	.	CASSPQGTGELFF	TGTGCCAGCTCACCACAAGGGACCGGGGAGCTGTTTTTT
few	TRBV29-1	TRBJ2-1	TRBD2	CSGRTSGRADEQFF	TGCAGCGGACGTACTAGCGGGAGGGCCGATGAGCAGTTCTTC
many	TRBV7-6	TRBJ2-7	TRBD2	CASSLKASGPSGEQYF	TGTGCCAGCAGCTTAAAGGCTAGCGGGCCCTCGGGCGAGCAGTACTTC
.	TRBV29-1	TRBJ2-1	.	CSVEDSRGGRYNEQFF	TGCAGCGTTGAAGATTCGAGAGGAGGTCGGTACAATGAGCAGTTCTTC
many	TRBV4-3	TRBJ2-7	TRBD2	CASSQALASGRGEQYF	TGCGCCAGCAGCCAAGCGTTGGCTAGCGGGAGAGGTGAGCAGTACTTC
many	TRBV10-2	TRBJ1-1	.	CASSGTPNTEAFF	TGCGCCAGCAGTGGGACACCGAACACTGAAGCTTTCTTT
many	TRBV5-5	TRBJ2-2	.	CASSPVRGEGTGELFF	TGTGCCAGCAGCCCCGTACGGGGCGAGGGCACCGGGGAGCTGTTTTTT
few	TRBV6-5	TRBJ2-5	.	CASSSKFPAGALRETQYF	TGTGCCAGCAGTTCCAAATTTCCGGCAGGGGCCCTTCGAGAGACCCAGTACTTC
many	TRBV6-2/TRBV6-3	TRBJ1-1	TRBD1	CASSILGTGFDTEAFF	TGTGCCAGCAGCATCCTAGGGACAGGGTTCGACACTGAAGCTTTCTTT
many	TRBV28	TRBJ2-3	TRBD1	CASSFRGPSTDTQYF	TGTGCCAGCAGTTTCAGGGGGCCTAGCACAGATACGCAGTATTTT
many	TRBV20-1	TRBJ2-3	.	CSAMNATITDTQYF	TGCAGTGCCATGAACGCAACTATCACAGATACGCAGTATTTT
few	TRBV10-3	TRBJ1-3	.	CAISESTGNTIYF	TGTGCCATCAGTGAGTCGACAGGAAACACCATATATTTT
many	TRBV11-2	TRBJ2-5	TRBD2	CASSSSGREETQYF	TGTGCCAGCAGCTCTAGCGGGAGGGAAGAGACCCAGTACTTC
.	TRBV4-3	TRBJ1-2	.	CASSQLGRTAYGYTF	TGCGCCAGCAGCCAATTAGGGAGGACAGCCTATGGCTACACCTTC
few	TRBV4-1	TRBJ2-7	.	CASSQDLGPTLYEQYF	TGCGCCAGCAGCCAAGATCTGGGACCGACCCTCTACGAGCAGTACTTC
many	TRBV4-3	TRBJ2-1	.	CASSQDWMRTVAYNEQFF	TGCGCCAGCAGCCAAGACTGGATGCGAACCGTTGCCTACAATGAGCAGTTCTTC
once	TRBV28	TRBJ1-2	.	CASSPTGLGYGYTF	TGTGCCAGCAGTCCTACAGGGTTGGGCTATGGCTACACCTTC
.	TRBV29-1	TRBJ2-5	TRBD1	CSVVGTGGPQETQYF	TGCAGCGTTGTGGGGACAGGGGGCCCCCAAGAGACCCAGTACTTC
many	TRBV27	TRBJ2-7	.	CASSQDNYEQYF	TGTGCCAGCAGTCAAGACAACTACGAGCAGTACTTC
.	TRBV27	TRBJ2-3	TRBD2	CASSFFNLAGGQNTDTQYF	TGTGCCAGCAGTTTTTTTAATTTAGCGGGAGGACAAAACACAGATACGCAGTATTTT
many	TRBV5-6	TRBJ2-5	.	CASNLGPDGAEETQYF	TGTGCCAGCAACTTGGGTCCGGACGGAGCCGAAGAGACCCAGTACTTC
.	TRBV19	TRBJ2-3	.	CASSWTGAYTDTQYF	TGTGCCAGTAGTTGGACGGGGGCCTACACAGATACGCAGTATTTT
few	TRBV21-1	TRBJ2-4	.	CASSARDREGAKNIQYF	TGTGCCAGCAGCGCTCGGGACAGGGAGGGAGCCAAAAACATTCAGTACTTC
.	TRBV20-1	TRBJ2-5	.	CSARDPDGETQYF	TGCAGTGCTAGAGACCCAGACGGTGAGACCCAGTACTTC
many	TRBV5-1	TRBJ2-1	.	CASSLGLADSNEQFF	TGCGCCAGCAGCTTGGGCCTAGCGGACAGCAATGAGCAGTTCTTC
few	TRBV20-1	TRBJ2-1	.	CSARQPGPSSYNEQFF	TGCAGTGCGCGTCAACCCGGGCCTAGCTCCTACAATGAGCAGTTCTTC
few	TRBV20-1	TRBJ1-2	.	CSARDATGRNGYTF	TGCAGTGCTAGAGACGCAACAGGGAGGAATGGCTACACCTTC
few	TRBV12-3/TRBV12-4	TRBJ2-1	.	CASSFRGPPSYNEQFF	TGTGCCAGCAGTTTTCGGGGGCCTCCGAGCTACAATGAGCAGTTCTTC
few	TRBV7-8	TRBJ2-5	TRBD2	CASSIWGLTEETQYF	TGTGCCAGCAGCATATGGGGACTAACGGAAGAGACCCAGTACTTC
many	TRBV7-2	TRBJ1-1	.	CASSPLTSWGGSTEAFF	TGTGCCAGCAGCCCCCTGACGTCGTGGGGAGGGAGCACTGAAGCTTTCTTT
few	TRBV9	TRBJ2-6	.	CASSGAPAGWGSGANVLTF	TGTGCCAGCAGCGGAGCCCCGGCAGGGTGGGGATCTGGGGCCAACGTCCTGACTTTC
many	TRBV20-1	TRBJ1-2	TRBD1	CSALRTGGGYTF	TGCAGTGCCCTTAGGACAGGGGGTGGCTACACCTTC
.	TRBV12-3/TRBV12-4	TRBJ2-5	.	CASSFGPGPQQTQYF	TGTGCCAGCAGTTTCGGGCCCGGGCCCCAACAGACCCAGTACTTC